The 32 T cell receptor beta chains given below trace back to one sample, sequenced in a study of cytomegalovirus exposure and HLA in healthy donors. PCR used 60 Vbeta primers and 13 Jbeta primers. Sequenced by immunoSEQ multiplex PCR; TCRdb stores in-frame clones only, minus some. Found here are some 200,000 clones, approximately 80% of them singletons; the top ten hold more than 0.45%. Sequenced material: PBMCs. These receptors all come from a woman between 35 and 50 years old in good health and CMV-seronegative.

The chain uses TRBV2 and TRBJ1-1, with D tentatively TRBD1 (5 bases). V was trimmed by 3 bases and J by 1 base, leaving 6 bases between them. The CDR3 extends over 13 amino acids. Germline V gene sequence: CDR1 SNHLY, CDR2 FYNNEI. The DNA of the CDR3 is TGTGCCAGCAGTGAGGGGGGGAACACTGAAGCTTTCTTT. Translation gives CASSEGGNTEAFF.

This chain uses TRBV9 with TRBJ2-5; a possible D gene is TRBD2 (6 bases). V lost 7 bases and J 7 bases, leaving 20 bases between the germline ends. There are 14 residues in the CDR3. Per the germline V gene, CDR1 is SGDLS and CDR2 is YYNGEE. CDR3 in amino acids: CASPCLPGVGTQYF. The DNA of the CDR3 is TGTGCCAGCCCCTGCCTCCCGGGGGTGGGGACCCAGTACTTC. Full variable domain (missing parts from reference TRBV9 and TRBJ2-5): DSGVTQTPKHLITATGQRVTLRCSPRSGDLSVYWYQQSLDQGLQFLIQYYNGEERAKGNILERFSAQQFPDLHSELNLSSLELGDSALYFCASPCLPGVGTQYFGPGTRLLVL.

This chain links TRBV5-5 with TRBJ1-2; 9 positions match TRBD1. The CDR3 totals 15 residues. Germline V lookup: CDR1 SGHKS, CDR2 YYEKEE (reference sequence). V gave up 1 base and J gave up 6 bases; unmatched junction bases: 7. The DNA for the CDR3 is TGTGCCAGCAGCTTGACCGGGACAGGGTTCGATGGCTACACCTTC. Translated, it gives CASSLTGTGFDGYTF. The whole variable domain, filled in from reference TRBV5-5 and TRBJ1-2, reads DAGVTQSPTHLIKTRGQQVTLRCSPISGHKSVSWYQQVLGQGPQFIFQYYEKEERGRGNFPDRFSARQFPNYSSELNVNALLLGDSALYLCASSLTGTGFDGYTFGSGTRLTVV.

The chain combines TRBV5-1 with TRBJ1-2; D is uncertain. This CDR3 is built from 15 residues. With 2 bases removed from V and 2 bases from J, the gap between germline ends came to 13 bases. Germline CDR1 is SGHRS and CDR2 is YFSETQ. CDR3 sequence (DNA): TGCGCCAGCAGCTTTGGAACAGCCCAGAACTATGGCTACACCTTC. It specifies CASSFGTAQNYGYTF.

The CDR3 DNA reads TGTGCCAGCAGCCCCTTCGGACAGGGGGCTCTGGGCTACACCTTC. It is translated as CASSPFGQGALGYTF. V and J are TRBV9 and TRBJ1-2; 11 nucleotides agree with TRBD1. CDR3 size: 15 residues. Germline V gene lookup returns CDR1 SGDLS and CDR2 YYNGEE. Trimming removed 4 bases from V and 8 bases from J; junction bases left unmatched: 10.

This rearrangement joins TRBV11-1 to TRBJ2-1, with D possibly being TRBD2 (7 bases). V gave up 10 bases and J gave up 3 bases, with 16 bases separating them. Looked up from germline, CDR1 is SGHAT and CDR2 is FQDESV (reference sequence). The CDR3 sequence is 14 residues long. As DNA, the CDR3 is TGTGCCACCCGAGGGGGGGTTGGCTACAATGAGCAGTTCTTC. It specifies CATRGGVGYNEQFF.

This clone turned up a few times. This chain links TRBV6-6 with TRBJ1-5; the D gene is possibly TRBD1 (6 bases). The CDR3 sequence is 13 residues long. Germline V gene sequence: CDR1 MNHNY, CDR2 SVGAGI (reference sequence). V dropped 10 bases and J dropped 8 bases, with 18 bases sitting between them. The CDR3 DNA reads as TGTGCCATCAACACGCAGGGGAGGGAGCCCCAGCATTTT. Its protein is CAINTQGREPQHF.

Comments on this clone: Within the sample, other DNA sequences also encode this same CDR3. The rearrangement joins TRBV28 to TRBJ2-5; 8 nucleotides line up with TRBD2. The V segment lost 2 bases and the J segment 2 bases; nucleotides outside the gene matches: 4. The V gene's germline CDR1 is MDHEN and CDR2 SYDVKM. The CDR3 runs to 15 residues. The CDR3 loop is CASSLPSGGQETQYF. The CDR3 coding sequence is TGTGCCAGCAGTTTACCCAGCGGGGGACAAGAGACCCAGTACTTC.

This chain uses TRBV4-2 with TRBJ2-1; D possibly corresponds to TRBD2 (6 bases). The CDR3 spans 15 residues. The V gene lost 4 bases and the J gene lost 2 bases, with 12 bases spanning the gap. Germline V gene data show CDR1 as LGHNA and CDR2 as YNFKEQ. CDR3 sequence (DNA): TGTGCCAGCAGCCCCAAGGAGGGGACCTACAATGAGCAGTTCTTC. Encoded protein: CASSPKEGTYNEQFF.

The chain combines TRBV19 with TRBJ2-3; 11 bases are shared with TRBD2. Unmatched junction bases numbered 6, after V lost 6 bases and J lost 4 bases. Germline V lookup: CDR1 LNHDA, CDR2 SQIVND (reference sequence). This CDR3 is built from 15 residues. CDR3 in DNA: TGTGCCAGTAGGGAAACTAGCGGGGGAGCAGATACGCAGTATTTT. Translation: CASRETSGGADTQYF.

In DNA form, the CDR3 reads TGCAGTGTTACTTCCACGGAGACCCAGTACTTC. It specifies CSVTSTETQYF. The V and J genes are TRBV20-1 and TRBJ2-5; D gene unclear. The CDR3 is 11 residues long. Germline V gene sequence: CDR1 DFQATT, CDR2 SNEGSKA (reference sequence). V lost 7 bases and J lost 5, with 11 bases in between.

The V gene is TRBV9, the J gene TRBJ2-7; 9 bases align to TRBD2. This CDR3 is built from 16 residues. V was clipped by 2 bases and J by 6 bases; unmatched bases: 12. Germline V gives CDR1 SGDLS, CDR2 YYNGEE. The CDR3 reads CASSVSGSGGVGEQYF. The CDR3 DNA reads TGTGCCAGCAGCGTGAGCGGTAGCGGGGGTGTCGGCGAGCAGTACTTC.

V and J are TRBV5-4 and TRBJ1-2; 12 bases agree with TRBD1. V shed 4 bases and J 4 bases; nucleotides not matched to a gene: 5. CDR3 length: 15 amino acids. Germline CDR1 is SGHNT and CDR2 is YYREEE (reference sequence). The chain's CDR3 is CASSRDRGLLYGYTF. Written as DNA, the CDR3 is TGTGCCAGCAGCCGGGACAGGGGGCTACTCTATGGCTACACCTTC. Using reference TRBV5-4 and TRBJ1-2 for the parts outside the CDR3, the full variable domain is ETGVTQSPTHLIKTRGQQVTLRCSSQSGHNTVSWYQQALGQGPQFIFQYYREEENGRGNFPPRFSGLQFPNYSSELNVNALELDDSALYLCASSRDRGLLYGYTFGSGTRLTVV.

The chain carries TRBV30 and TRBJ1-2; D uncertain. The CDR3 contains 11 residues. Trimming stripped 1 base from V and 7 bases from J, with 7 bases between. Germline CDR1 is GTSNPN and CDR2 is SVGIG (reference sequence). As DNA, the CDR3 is TGTGCCTGGAGTGATGCGGTTGGCTACACCTTC. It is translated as CAWSDAVGYTF.

The CDR3 DNA reads as TGTGCCAGAAAGGGGCAAGACAGGGCTGGACAGCCCCAGCATTTT. Its translation: CARKGQDRAGQPQHF. This chain joins TRBV5-3 and TRBJ1-5, with 7 bases aligning to TRBD1. TRBV5-3 is labeled an ORF, and its function is uncertain. The CDR3 covers 15 residues. V lost 6 bases, J lost 7 bases, and 13 bases stayed unmatched.

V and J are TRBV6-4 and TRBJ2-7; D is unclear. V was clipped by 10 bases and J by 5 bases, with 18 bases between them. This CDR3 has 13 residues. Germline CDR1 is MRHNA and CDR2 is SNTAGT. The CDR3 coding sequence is TGTGCCAACCATCAGACTCAGAGGAACGAGCAGTACTTC. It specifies CANHQTQRNEQYF.

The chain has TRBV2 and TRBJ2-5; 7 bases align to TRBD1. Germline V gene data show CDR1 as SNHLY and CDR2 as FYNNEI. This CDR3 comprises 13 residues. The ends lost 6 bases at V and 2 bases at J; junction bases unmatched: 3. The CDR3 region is CASSRDRQETQYF. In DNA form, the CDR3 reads TGTGCCAGCAGCCGGGACAGACAAGAGACCCAGTACTTC.

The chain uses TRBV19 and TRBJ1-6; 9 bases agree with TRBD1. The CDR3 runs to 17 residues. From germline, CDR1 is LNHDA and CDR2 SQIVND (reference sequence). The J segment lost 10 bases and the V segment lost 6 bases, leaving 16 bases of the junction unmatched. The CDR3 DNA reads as TGTGCCAGTAGCCCCGAGGCCGGGACAGGGTTATGGTCACCCCTCCACTTT. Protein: CASSPEAGTGLWSPLHF.

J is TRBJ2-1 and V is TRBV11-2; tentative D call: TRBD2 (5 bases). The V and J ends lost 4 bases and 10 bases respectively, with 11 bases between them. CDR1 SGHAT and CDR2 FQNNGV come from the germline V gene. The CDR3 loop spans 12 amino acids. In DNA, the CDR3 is TGTGCCAGCAGCTCGGGAAACTGGGAGCAGTTCTTC. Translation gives CASSSGNWEQFF.

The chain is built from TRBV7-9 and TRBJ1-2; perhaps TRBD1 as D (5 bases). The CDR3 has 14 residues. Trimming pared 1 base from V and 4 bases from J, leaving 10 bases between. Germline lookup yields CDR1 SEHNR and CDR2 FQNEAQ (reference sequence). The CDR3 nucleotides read TGTGCCAGCAGCTTAGAGGGCGGGGGCTATGGCTACACCTTC. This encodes CASSLEGGGYGYTF. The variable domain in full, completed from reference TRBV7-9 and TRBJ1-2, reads DTGVSQNPRHKITKRGQNVTFRCDPISEHNRLYWYRQTLGQGPEFLTYFQNEAQLEKSRLLSDRFSAERPKGSFSTLEIQRTEQGDSAMYLCASSLEGGGYGYTFGSGTRLTVV.

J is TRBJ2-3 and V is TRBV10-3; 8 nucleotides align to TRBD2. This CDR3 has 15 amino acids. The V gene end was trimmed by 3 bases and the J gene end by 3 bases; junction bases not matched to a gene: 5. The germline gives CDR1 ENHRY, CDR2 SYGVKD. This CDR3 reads CAISEGLAVTDTQYF. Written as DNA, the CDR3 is TGTGCCATCAGTGAAGGACTAGCAGTGACAGATACGCAGTATTTT.

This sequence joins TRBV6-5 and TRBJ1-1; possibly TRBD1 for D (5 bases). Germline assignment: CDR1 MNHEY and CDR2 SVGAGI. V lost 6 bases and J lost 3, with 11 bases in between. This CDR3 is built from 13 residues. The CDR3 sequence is CASRGASHTEAFF. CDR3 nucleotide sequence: TGTGCCAGCAGAGGGGCCTCGCACACTGAAGCTTTCTTT.

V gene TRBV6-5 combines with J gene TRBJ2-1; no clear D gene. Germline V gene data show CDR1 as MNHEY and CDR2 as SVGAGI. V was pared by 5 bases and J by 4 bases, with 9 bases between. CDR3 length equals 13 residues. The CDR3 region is CASSKLNYNEQFF. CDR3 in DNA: TGTGCCAGCAGTAAACTAAATTACAATGAGCAGTTCTTC.

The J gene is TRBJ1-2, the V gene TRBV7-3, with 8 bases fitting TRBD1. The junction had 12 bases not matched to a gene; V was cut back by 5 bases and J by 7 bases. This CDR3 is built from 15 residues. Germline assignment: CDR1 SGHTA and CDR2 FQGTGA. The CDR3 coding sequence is TGTGCCAGCAGCCTACTCTCGACAGGGGTGGGTGGCTACACCTTC. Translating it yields CASSLLSTGVGGYTF.

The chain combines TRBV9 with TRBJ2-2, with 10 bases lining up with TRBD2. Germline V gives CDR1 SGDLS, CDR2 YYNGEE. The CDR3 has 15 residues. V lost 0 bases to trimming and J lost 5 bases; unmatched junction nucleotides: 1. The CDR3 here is CASSVELAGTGELFF. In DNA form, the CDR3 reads TGTGCCAGCAGCGTAGAACTAGCGGGAACCGGGGAGCTGTTTTTT.

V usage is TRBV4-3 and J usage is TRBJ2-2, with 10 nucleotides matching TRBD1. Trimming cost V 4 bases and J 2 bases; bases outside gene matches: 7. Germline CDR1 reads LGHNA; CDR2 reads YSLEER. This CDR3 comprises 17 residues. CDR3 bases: TGCGCCAGCAGCCGTACCGGGACAGGGGTTAACACCGGGGAGCTGTTTTTT. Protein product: CASSRTGTGVNTGELFF.

CDR3 sequence reads: CASGPDPEGTYGYTF. CDR3 nucleotides: TGTGCTAGTGGTCCCGACCCGGAGGGTACCTATGGCTACACCTTC. The chain carries TRBV12-5 and TRBJ1-2, with unresolved D. The CDR3 contains 15 residues. Germline loops: CDR1 LGHNT, CDR2 FRNRAP. The germline V and J ends were trimmed by 5 bases and 4 bases, with 17 bases remaining between them.

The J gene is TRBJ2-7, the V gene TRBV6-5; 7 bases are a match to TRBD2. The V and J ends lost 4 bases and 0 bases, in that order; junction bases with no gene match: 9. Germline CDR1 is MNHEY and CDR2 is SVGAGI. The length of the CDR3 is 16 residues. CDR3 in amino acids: CASSLMAGVDSYEQYF. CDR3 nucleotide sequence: TGTGCCAGCAGTTTAATGGCGGGGGTCGACTCCTACGAGCAGTACTTC.

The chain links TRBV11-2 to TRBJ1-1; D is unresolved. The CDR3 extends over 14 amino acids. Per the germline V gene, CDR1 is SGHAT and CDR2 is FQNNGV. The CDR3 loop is CATGRSGMNTEAFF. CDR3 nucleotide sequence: TGTGCTACCGGCCGGTCAGGTATGAACACTGAAGCTTTCTTT.

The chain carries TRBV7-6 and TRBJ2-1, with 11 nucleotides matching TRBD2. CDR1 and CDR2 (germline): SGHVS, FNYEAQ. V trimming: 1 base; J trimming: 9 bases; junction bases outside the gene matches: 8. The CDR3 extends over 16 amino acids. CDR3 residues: CASSLGVAGGPGEQFF. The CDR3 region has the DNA TGTGCCAGCAGCTTAGGGGTAGCGGGGGGGCCGGGTGAGCAGTTCTTC. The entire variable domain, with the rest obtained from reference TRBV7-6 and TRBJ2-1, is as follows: GAGVSQSPRYKVTKRGQDVALRCDPISGHVSLYWYRQALGQGPEFLTYFNYEAQQDKSGLPNDRFSAERPEGSISTLTIQRTEQRDSAMYRCASSLGVAGGPGEQFFGPGTRLTVL.

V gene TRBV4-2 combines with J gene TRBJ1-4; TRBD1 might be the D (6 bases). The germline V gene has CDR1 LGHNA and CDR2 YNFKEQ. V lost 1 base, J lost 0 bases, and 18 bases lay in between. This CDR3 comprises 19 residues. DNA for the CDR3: TGTGCCAGCAGCCAAGCACTTCACAGGGCTTCCGCAACTAATGAAAAACTGTTTTTT. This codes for CASSQALHRASATNEKLFF.

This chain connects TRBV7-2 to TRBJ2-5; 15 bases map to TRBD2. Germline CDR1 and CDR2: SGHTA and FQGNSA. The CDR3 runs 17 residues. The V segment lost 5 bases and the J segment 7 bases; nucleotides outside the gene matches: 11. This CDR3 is CASSAGLAGGPGVTQYF. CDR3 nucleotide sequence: TGTGCCAGCAGCGCAGGACTAGCGGGGGGGCCGGGGGTGACCCAGTACTTC.